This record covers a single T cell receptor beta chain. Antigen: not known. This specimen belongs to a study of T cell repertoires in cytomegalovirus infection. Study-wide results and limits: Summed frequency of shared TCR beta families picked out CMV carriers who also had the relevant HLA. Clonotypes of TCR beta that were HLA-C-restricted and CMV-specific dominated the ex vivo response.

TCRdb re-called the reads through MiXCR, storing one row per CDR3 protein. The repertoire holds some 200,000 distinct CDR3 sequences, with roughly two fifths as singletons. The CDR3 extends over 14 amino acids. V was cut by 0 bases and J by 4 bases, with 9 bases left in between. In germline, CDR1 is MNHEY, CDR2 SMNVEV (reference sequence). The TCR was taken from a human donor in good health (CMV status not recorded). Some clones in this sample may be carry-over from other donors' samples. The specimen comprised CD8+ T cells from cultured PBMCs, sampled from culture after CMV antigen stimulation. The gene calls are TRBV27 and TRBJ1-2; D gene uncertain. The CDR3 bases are TGTGCCAGCAGTTTATCGCCCAGAGCCTATGGCTACACCTTC. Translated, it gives CASSLSPRAYGYTF.